This T cell receptor beta chain was profiled in a study of early T cells in non-severe SARS-CoV-2 infection. Study overall: The input, bulk RNA from unsorted whole blood, was sequenced, and chains were unpaired.

In its sample, this clonotype was seen many times. Its antigen is still unknown. This CDR3 has 15 amino acids. Trimming removed 7 bases from V and 0 bases from J, with 12 bases in between. Germline V gives CDR1 SGHVS, CDR2 FNYEAQ. Study results and caveats: VDJdb matching, biased toward anti-spike CD8 responses, missed private and CD4 specificities.

Individually, cDNA molecules had unique molecular identifiers attached to them. TCRdb called the 5' RACE reads again in MiXCR, with one record for every CDR3 protein. This table has 32,000 or so distinct CDR3 sequences, 5.7% appearing once. The specimen sequenced was whole blood. V and J are TRBV7-6 and TRBJ2-2, with D tentatively TRBD2 (5 bases). The sequence came from an adult who was a healthcare worker with PCR-confirmed SARS-CoV-2 infection or an uninfected control (not recorded which). The CDR3 reads CASTGGSANTGELFF. The CDR3 nucleotides are TGTGCCAGCACCGGCGGGTCTGCGAACACCGGGGAGCTGTTTTTT.